A selection of T cell receptor beta chains follows, all from one sample in a study of neurological immune-mediated disorders. TCRdb processed the 5' RACE reads anew with MiXCR; each CDR3 protein has one entry. This sample has over 25,000 distinct CDR3 sequences, with approximately 16% found just once. Material: CD4+ T cells from blood. These receptors all stem from a female donor with HTLV-1-associated myelopathy (HAM/TSP). Both conserved end residues are part of each CDR3. Each record gives: clone size, J gene, D gene, V gene, CDR3 DNA, CDR3 protein. D genes are given only for firm matches. Expanded clones are given a class, and other clones once, few, many or no size at all.

>-|TRBJ1-1|-|TRBV20-1
TGCAGTGCTAGAGATCAGGGTACTCGTGAAGCTTTCTTT
CSARDQGTREAFF
>-|TRBJ2-3|TRBD2|TRBV20-1
TGCAGTGCTAGTTGGACTAGCGGGGGTGATACGCAGTATTTT
CSASWTSGGDTQYF
>many|TRBJ2-5|TRBD1|TRBV5-6
TGTGCCAGCAGGGCTCGGACAGGGATGACCAGCCTACAAGAGACCCAGTACTTC
CASRARTGMTSLQETQYF
>many|TRBJ1-1|-|TRBV4-2
TGTGCCAGCAGCCAGGGAGTACAGAACACTGAAGCTTTCTTT
CASSQGVQNTEAFF
>many|TRBJ2-1|TRBD2|TRBV12-3/TRBV12-4
TGTGCCAGCAGTAGGACTAGCGGGACCGACAATGAGCAGTTCTTC
CASSRTSGTDNEQFF
>many|TRBJ2-5|-|TRBV10-3
TGTGCCATCAGTTCGGGACAACGGGATCCCCAGTACTTC
CAISSGQRDPQYF
>many|TRBJ1-1|TRBD1|TRBV18
TGTGCCAGCTCCCCTGGAGGGGGCGGTGAAGCTTTCTTT
CASSPGGGGEAFF
>-|TRBJ1-4|-|TRBV7-2
TGTGCCAGCAGCTTTCAGGGTGATGAAAAACTGTTTTTT
CASSFQGDEKLFF
>-|TRBJ1-2|-|TRBV14
TGTGCCAGCAGCCAAGGGTCGGGGGTAGCTAATAACTATGGCTACACCTTC
CASSQGSGVANNYGYTF
>many|TRBJ2-2|-|TRBV4-2
TGTGCCAGCAGCCAAGTGGACAGCGGGTCCGGGGAGCTGTTTTTT
CASSQVDSGSGELFF
>many|TRBJ2-3|-|TRBV3-1
TGTGCCAGCAGCCAAGGCACAGATACGCAGTATTTT
CASSQGTDTQYF
>many|TRBJ2-3|-|TRBV7-9
TGTGCCAGCAGCAACGGAGGAACAGATACGCAGTATTTT
CASSNGGTDTQYF
>many|TRBJ2-1|TRBD1|TRBV20-1
TGCAGTGCTAGGGGGACAGGGGGCAATGAGCAGTTCTTC
CSARGTGGNEQFF
>many|TRBJ1-2|-|TRBV5-6
TGTGCCAGCAGCCCCGGGGCCAAGCTCAACTATGGCTACACCTTC
CASSPGAKLNYGYTF
>medium-sized|TRBJ2-3|TRBD1|TRBV2
TGTGCCAGCAGTGGGACAGGTCGGACAGATACGCAGTATTTT
CASSGTGRTDTQYF
>many|TRBJ1-1|-|TRBV18
TGTGCCAGCTCACCTCGGCACCAGTCGAACACTGAAGCTTTCTTT
CASSPRHQSNTEAFF
>many|TRBJ2-3|-|TRBV20-1
TGCAGTGCGAGAAACACGGAAGGTTGGCACACAGATACGCAGTATTTT
CSARNTEGWHTDTQYF
>medium-sized|TRBJ2-2|TRBD2|TRBV12-3/TRBV12-4
TGTGCCAGCAGTTTAAGTCTAGCGGGGGGCTATAACACCGGGGAGCTGTTTTTT
CASSLSLAGGYNTGELFF
>many|TRBJ1-5|TRBD1|TRBV7-8
TGTGCCAGCAGCCCAAACAGGGGAGACAATCAGCCCCAGCATTTT
CASSPNRGDNQPQHF
>many|TRBJ2-3|TRBD2|TRBV20-1
TGCAGTGCTAGAGATGGGGCTAGCGGGAGTTATTTT
CSARDGASGSYF
>-|TRBJ2-3|TRBD2|TRBV7-2
TGTGCCAGCAGGGTTAGCGGGGGGGCTAGGCAGTATTTT
CASRVSGGARQYF
>many|TRBJ1-1|-|TRBV18
TGTGCCAGCTCACTCGGGCTCCCGAACACTGAAGCTTTCTTT
CASSLGLPNTEAFF
>many|TRBJ2-5|-|TRBV7-2
TGTGCCAGCAGCCCCCGTACGGCAGAGACCCAGTACTTC
CASSPRTAETQYF
>many|TRBJ1-5|-|TRBV28
TGTGCCAGCAGTTTATCGGGGGGAAGTCAGCCCCAGCATTTT
CASSLSGGSQPQHF
>many|TRBJ1-4|-|TRBV7-8
TGTGCCAGCACATCCAGGTCGGGGTTGAATGAAAAACTGTTTTTT
CASTSRSGLNEKLFF
>many|TRBJ2-6|TRBD1|TRBV9
TGTGCCAGCAGGTCCACAGGGGCGATCCTCTCTGGGGCCAACGTCCTGACTTTC
CASRSTGAILSGANVLTF
>-|TRBJ1-1|-|TRBV12-3/TRBV12-4
TGTGCCAGCAGTTTAAACCCAGGTTCGGCGGTGACTTTCTTT
CASSLNPGSAVTFF
>many|TRBJ2-2|TRBD1|TRBV11-2
TGTGCCAGCAGCTTTTTCCGGACAGGGCCGGCCGGGGAGCTGTTTTTT
CASSFFRTGPAGELFF
>-|TRBJ2-6|-|TRBV24-1
TGTGCCACAAGTGTAGGCCATTTTAAGTCCTCTAGGGCCAACGTCCTGACTTTC
CATSVGHFKSSRANVLTF
>many|TRBJ2-5|TRBD2|TRBV4-3
TGCGCCAGCAGCCAGAGAGCGGGGAACCCCGGGGAGACCCAGTACTTC
CASSQRAGNPGETQYF
>many|TRBJ2-5|-|TRBV20-1
TGCAGTGCCCAGAAGGGAGAGACCCAGTACTTC
CSAQKGETQYF
>many|TRBJ1-1|TRBD1|TRBV20-1
TGCAGTGCTTCTAAGACAGGGCGTAGTAATACTGAAGCTTTCTTT
CSASKTGRSNTEAFF
>large|TRBJ1-2|-|TRBV4-2
TGTGCCAGCAACCAGGGATATGGCTACACCTTC
CASNQGYGYTF
>many|TRBJ2-3|-|TRBV19
TGTGCCAGTTCCACGAGGTCCCCAGGAGATACGCAGTATTTT
CASSTRSPGDTQYF
>many|TRBJ1-1|TRBD1|TRBV6-6
TGTGCCAGCAGTTCGGACAGGGGGCTTGTCACTGAAGCTTTCTTT
CASSSDRGLVTEAFF
>many|TRBJ2-1|-|TRBV19
TGTGCCAGTAGCCTTAGCTTAATCGGGCCTAACAATGAGCAGTTCTTC
CASSLSLIGPNNEQFF
>many|TRBJ2-3|TRBD2|TRBV5-1
TGCGCCAGCAGCTCTGCTAGCGGTTTCAGCACAGATACGCAGTATTTT
CASSSASGFSTDTQYF
>-|TRBJ2-5|TRBD1|TRBV20-1
TGCAGTGCTAGCACAGGGGGCGGAGGGGAGACCCAGTACTTC
CSASTGGGGETQYF
>many|TRBJ2-3|TRBD2|TRBV7-6
TGTGCCAGCAGCCCTTATAGCGGGGGGGCAACAGATACGCAGTATTTT
CASSPYSGGATDTQYF
>many|TRBJ2-7|TRBD1|TRBV29-1
TGCAGCGTATCATTTATCCGGGACAGGTCCTACGAGCAGTACTTC
CSVSFIRDRSYEQYF
>many|TRBJ2-2|TRBD1|TRBV20-1
TGCAGTGCTACGGGACAGGGGAAGTGGGACACCGGGGAGCTGTTTTTT
CSATGQGKWDTGELFF